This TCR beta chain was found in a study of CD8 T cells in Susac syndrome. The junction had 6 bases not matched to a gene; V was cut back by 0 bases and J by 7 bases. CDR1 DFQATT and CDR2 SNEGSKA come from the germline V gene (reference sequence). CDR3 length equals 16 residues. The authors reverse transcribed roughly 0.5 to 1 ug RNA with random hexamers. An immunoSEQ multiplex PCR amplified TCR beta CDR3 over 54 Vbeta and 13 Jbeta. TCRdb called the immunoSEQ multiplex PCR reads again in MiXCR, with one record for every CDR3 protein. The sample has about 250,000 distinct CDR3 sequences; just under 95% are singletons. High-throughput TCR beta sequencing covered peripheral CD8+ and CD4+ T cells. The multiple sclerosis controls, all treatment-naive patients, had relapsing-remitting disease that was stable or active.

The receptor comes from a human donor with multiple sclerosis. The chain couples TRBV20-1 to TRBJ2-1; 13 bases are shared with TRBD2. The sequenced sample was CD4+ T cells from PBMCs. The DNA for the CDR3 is TGCAGTGCTAGAGATCCCGGGACTAGCGGGAAGAATGAGCAGTTCTTC. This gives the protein CSARDPGTSGKNEQFF.